A selection of T cell receptor beta chains follows, all from one sample in a study of OX40 agonist ivuxolimab in advanced cancers. The protocol was immunoSEQ multiplex PCR, while the TCRdb copy is restricted to in-frame clones and leaves out a portion. The table shows about 79,000 clones, with around 85% occurring only once. The starting material was CD4+ or CD8+ T cells sorted from blood, obtained in a trial of the OX40 agonist ivuxolimab. The receptors were gathered from an adult with an advanced solid tumor such as melanoma, head and neck, liver or kidney cancer. CDR3s include the opening cysteine and the closing phenylalanine or tryptophan. The D gene is left open where the match is weak. A clone size is listed for some rows: how often the clone was seen (once, few, many), or a class if it is expanded.

d_gene	abundance	v_gene	j_gene	CDR3nt	CDR3aa
-	-	TRBV7-6	TRBJ2-5	TGTGCCAGCAGCTTCCTTGGGAGGGAGACCCAGTACTTC	CASSFLGRETQYF
TRBD1	-	TRBV27	TRBJ1-2	TGTGCCAGCAAAAGGACAGGGCGAGATGGCTACACCTTC	CASKRTGRDGYTF
TRBD2	few	TRBV4-1	TRBJ2-7	TGCGCCAGCAGCCAAGAGGGGGAGACTAGCGGATACTACGAGCAGTACTTC	CASSQEGETSGYYEQYF
-	once	TRBV15	TRBJ1-5	TGTGCCACCAGCAGAGATCTGGGCACTCAGCCCCAGCATTTT	CATSRDLGTQPQHF
-	few	TRBV2	TRBJ2-3	TGTGCCAGCAGCTACCTTGGTGGGGCTGGCACAGATACGCAGTATTTT	CASSYLGGAGTDTQYF
-	-	TRBV19	TRBJ1-4	TGTGCCAGTAGTATAGCTGGCTTATCGAGTGAAAAACTGTTTTTT	CASSIAGLSSEKLFF
TRBD1	-	TRBV6-4	TRBJ2-1	TGTGCCAGCAGTGACTCTGGTCAGGGGGCGAATGAGCAGTTCTTC	CASSDSGQGANEQFF
TRBD1	-	TRBV7-2	TRBJ1-2	TGTGCCAGCGGGGACAGGATCTATGGCTACACCTTC	CASGDRIYGYTF
-	-	TRBV5-1	TRBJ2-5	TGCGCCAGCAGTGAGGGACCCCAAGAGACCCAGTACTTC	CASSEGPQETQYF
TRBD2	-	TRBV27	TRBJ2-7	TGTGCCAGCAGAATAGCGGGAGCGGCCTACGAGCAGTACTTC	CASRIAGAAYEQYF
TRBD1	-	TRBV4-3	TRBJ1-5	TGCGCCAGCAGCCAAGGAACAGGGGAAGGTCAGCCCCAGCATTTT	CASSQGTGEGQPQHF
TRBD1	few	TRBV2	TRBJ1-4	TGTGCCAGCGGAGGACAGGATGCAACTAATGAAAAACTGTTTTTT	CASGGQDATNEKLFF
TRBD1	once	TRBV4-3	TRBJ2-1	TGCGCCAGCAGCCGAACAGGGGGCAGTGAGCAGTTCTTC	CASSRTGGSEQFF
-	few	TRBV19	TRBJ1-3	TGTGCCAGTGACCGGGGCAGAGGAAACACCATATATTTT	CASDRGRGNTIYF
-	-	TRBV11-3	TRBJ2-5	TGTGCCAGCAGCCCAGAACGAGAGACCCAGTACTTC	CASSPERETQYF
-	-	TRBV25-1	TRBJ2-7	TGTGCCAGCAGTTCACAGATCTACGAGCAGTACTTC	CASSSQIYEQYF
-	-	TRBV28	TRBJ2-6	TGTGCCAGCCTAAGCCCCTCTGGGGCCAACGTCCTGACTTTC	CASLSPSGANVLTF
-	-	TRBV9	TRBJ2-1	TGTGCCAGCAGCGTAAAGGTACGGCCTGACGGAAATGAGCAGTTCTTC	CASSVKVRPDGNEQFF
-	-	TRBV28	TRBJ2-3	TGTGCCAGCACCCAGGGGGGGGACACAGATACGCAGTATTTT	CASTQGGDTDTQYF
-	-	TRBV30	TRBJ1-5	TGTGCCTGGGATTATAGCAATCAGCCCCAGCATTTT	CAWDYSNQPQHF
TRBD1	few	TRBV7-8	TRBJ1-4	TGTGCCAGCAGCTTAGCCACAGGGGGCCATGAAAAACTGTTTTTT	CASSLATGGHEKLFF
-	-	TRBV12-2	TRBJ2-7	TGTGCAAGTCGCTGGCGGGATAGCGGGAGGGTTCGTACCCTCTACGAGCAGTACTTC	CASRWRDSGRVRTLYEQYF
TRBD2	-	TRBV9	TRBJ2-5	TGTGCCAGCAGCAGGGGACTAGCGGGGTTCCAAGAGACCCAGTACTTC	CASSRGLAGFQETQYF
TRBD1	-	TRBV11-2	TRBJ2-2	TGTGCCAGCAGCTTTAGCCAGGGGGCTTCCGGGGAGCTGTTTTTT	CASSFSQGASGELFF
-	-	TRBV28	TRBJ2-7	TGTGCCAGCAGGGGGTATTCCTACGAGCAGTACTTC	CASRGYSYEQYF
TRBD1	-	TRBV18	TRBJ2-7	TGTGCCAGCTCACTGGGACAGGGGGCGATCGAGCAGTACTTC	CASSLGQGAIEQYF
TRBD1	-	TRBV7-6	TRBJ1-4	TGTGCCAGCAGCTTAGAGGACAGGGGAGGAAAACTGTTTTTT	CASSLEDRGGKLFF
-	-	TRBV5-4	TRBJ2-1	TGTGCCAGCAGCTCGGATAGCGGATCGTACAATGAGCAGTTCTTC	CASSSDSGSYNEQFF
-	once	TRBV6-6	TRBJ1-1	TGTGCCAGCAGTTATACCGGAGTGACTGAAGCTTTCTTT	CASSYTGVTEAFF
-	-	TRBV27	TRBJ2-1	TGTGCCAGCAGTTTGAGAGGTCTAGCTTACAATGAGCAGTTCTTC	CASSLRGLAYNEQFF
-	-	TRBV28	TRBJ2-7	TGTGCCAGCAGCCTCGGGGGACTGAGAGCCTACGAGCAGTACTTC	CASSLGGLRAYEQYF
-	-	TRBV6-1	TRBJ2-7	TGTGCCAGCAGCTCGGGGGCAGGGAGCTCCTACGAGCAGTACTTC	CASSSGAGSSYEQYF
TRBD1	-	TRBV7-3	TRBJ2-2	TGTGCCAGCAGCACCCGGACAGGGGGCGACACCGGGGAGCTGTTTTTT	CASSTRTGGDTGELFF
-	few	TRBV15	TRBJ2-3	TGTGCCACCAGACCGGGACTCAACACAGATACGCAGTATTTT	CATRPGLNTDTQYF
-	-	TRBV2	TRBJ2-7	TGTGCCAGCAGGGAGGGCACACAAAGCATGGACGAGCAGTACTTC	CASREGTQSMDEQYF
-	-	TRBV19	TRBJ1-5	TGTGCCAGTAGTGGGGGACGCCGGTATAGCAATCAGCCCCAGCATTTT	CASSGGRRYSNQPQHF
TRBD1	-	TRBV5-6	TRBJ2-2	TGTGCCAGCAGCCGACAGGGTCGGACCGGGGAGCTGTTTTTT	CASSRQGRTGELFF
-	-	TRBV19	TRBJ1-3	TGTGCCAGTAGTATTTTCACGGGAAGAGGAAACACCATATATTTT	CASSIFTGRGNTIYF
-	-	TRBV13	TRBJ2-7	TGTGCCAGCAGAAGACTTGGAACCTACGAGCAGTACTTC	CASRRLGTYEQYF
-	-	TRBV14	TRBJ2-2	TGTGCCAGCAGCCAAGTGAGGGCCGGGGAGCTGTTTTTT	CASSQVRAGELFF
-	-	TRBV18	TRBJ1-1	TGTGCCAGCTCACCTCTCGCCACCGGGAACACTGAAGCTTTCTTT	CASSPLATGNTEAFF
-	-	TRBV2	TRBJ2-1	TGTGCCAGCAGGGACAGAATTACTGAGCAGTTCTTC	CASRDRITEQFF
-	-	TRBV27	TRBJ2-3	TGTGCCAGCAGTTTTCGACAGGCGACGACAGATACGCAGTATTTT	CASSFRQATTDTQYF